Shown below are 13 T cell receptor beta chains from a single sample sequenced in a study of radiation and T cells in renal cell carcinoma. Some clones are missing from TCRdb's copy, which holds only in-frame ones; the method was immunoSEQ multiplex PCR. The sample contains tens of thousands of clones, approximately 83% of which appear only once. Sample time point: blood 2 weeks post-SBRT. The treatment was: 15 Gy SBRT to primary tumor, nephrectomy 4 weeks later. The specimen was blood, collected from a patient whose treatment included radiotherapy and nephrectomy. Receptors were obtained from a woman aged 50 to 60 with renal cell carcinoma.

The rearrangement uses TRBV5-5 and TRBJ2-6, with unresolved D. Germline CDR1 SGHKS, CDR2 YYEKEE (reference sequence). The CDR3 has 17 amino acids. Between the trimmed V and J ends, which lost 1 base and 0 bases, there was a span of 11 bases. CDR3 region: CASSLMDAVSGANVLTF. CDR3 bases: TGTGCCAGCAGCTTGATGGATGCAGTCTCTGGGGCCAACGTCCTGACTTTC.

The chain uses TRBV19 and TRBJ1-4; D remains unclear. Germline V gene lookup returns CDR1 LNHDA and CDR2 SQIVND (reference sequence). Trimming stripped 2 bases from V and 6 bases from J, with 10 bases between. This CDR3 region has 14 residues. The CDR3 DNA sequence: TGTGCCAGTAGTATAAACCCTAAGGATGAAAAACTGTTTTTT. Its protein product is CASSINPKDEKLFF.

This rearrangement joins TRBV5-1 to TRBJ2-7; D is unclear. The V gene's germline CDR1 is SGHRS and CDR2 YFSETQ. Trimming left V 5 bases short and J 4 bases short, with 7 bases between. The CDR3 contains 11 residues. The CDR3 spells CASRIAYEQYF. CDR3 nucleotides: TGCGCCAGCAGAATCGCTTACGAGCAGTACTTC. Based on the CDR3 plus reference TRBV5-1 and TRBJ2-7, the full variable domain is KAGVTQTPRYLIKTRGQQVTLSCSPISGHRSVSWYQQTPGQGLQFLFEYFSETQRNKGNFPGRFSGRQFSNSRSEMNVSTLELGDSALYLCASRIAYEQYFGPGTRLTVT.

The chain joins TRBV5-3 to TRBJ1-5; 11 nucleotides line up with TRBD1. TRBV5-3 is an open reading frame whose function is uncertain. The length of the CDR3 is 17 residues. J was trimmed by 5 bases and V by 4 bases; bases with no gene match: 11. The CDR3 protein is CARSTTESGQGDQPQHF. DNA of the CDR3: TGTGCCAGAAGCACCACGGAGTCGGGACAGGGGGATCAGCCCCAGCATTTT.

The chain carries TRBV28 and TRBJ1-1, with a weak D call TRBD1 (5 bases). Germline assignment: CDR1 MDHEN and CDR2 SYDVKM. The V end lost 7 bases, the J end lost 6 bases, and 15 bases lay between the germline ends. This CDR3 comprises 13 residues. The CDR3 protein is CASTGGAGPEAFF. The CDR3 DNA reads as TGTGCCAGCACCGGAGGGGCAGGGCCTGAAGCTTTCTTT.

The chain recombines TRBV7-9 with TRBJ1-5; D ambiguous. The CDR3 covers 15 residues. The V and J ends lost 5 bases and 0 bases respectively, with 11 bases between them. Germline V gives CDR1 SEHNR, CDR2 FQNEAQ (reference sequence). The CDR3 loop is CASSPSGLSNQPQHF. CDR3 DNA sequence: TGTGCCAGCAGCCCGAGTGGTCTTAGCAATCAGCCCCAGCATTTT.

The CDR3 sequence is CASQILVGSTEAFF. The CDR3 nucleotides read TGCGCCAGCCAAATCCTGGTGGGGAGCACTGAAGCTTTCTTT. The chain employs TRBV5-1 and TRBJ1-1; no firm D call. V was trimmed by 7 bases and J by 4 bases, leaving 17 bases between them. The CDR3 contains 14 residues. Germline loops: CDR1 SGHRS, CDR2 YFSETQ.

The rearrangement uses TRBV7-2 and TRBJ2-1; tentative D call: TRBD2 (7 bases). CDR1 SGHTA and CDR2 FQGNSA come from the germline V gene. This CDR3 spans 13 amino acids. Trimming took 4 bases from V and 9 from J, leaving 13 bases between them. The CDR3 sequence is CASSWGGSPEQFF. The CDR3 nucleotides are TGTGCCAGCAGCTGGGGGGGCTCCCCTGAGCAGTTCTTC.

This chain uses TRBV28 with TRBJ2-6, with 11 bases identical to TRBD2. Unmatched junction bases numbered 13, after V lost 6 bases and J lost 12 bases. Looked up from germline, CDR1 is MDHEN and CDR2 is SYDVKM. This CDR3 has 16 amino acids. The CDR3 is CASSKGTSGKWSVLTF. CDR3 DNA sequence: TGTGCCAGCAGCAAAGGGACTAGCGGTAAATGGAGCGTCCTGACTTTC. Filled out from reference TRBV28 and TRBJ2-6, the complete variable domain reads DVKVTQSSRYLVKRTGEKVFLECVQDMDHENMFWYRQDPGLGLRLIYFSYDVKMKEKGDIPEGYSVSREKKERFSLILESASTNQTSMYLCASSKGTSGKWSVLTFGAGSRLTVL.

The chain carries TRBV9 and TRBJ2-1, with TRBD2 matching over 7 bases. With 4 bases clipped from V and 9 bases from J, the junction kept 16 bases outside the gene matches. The CDR3 consists of 16 residues. Germline assignment: CDR1 SGDLS and CDR2 YYNGEE. CDR3: CASSIRDYTFHSEQFF. CDR3 bases: TGTGCCAGCAGCATCCGGGACTACACCTTTCACAGTGAGCAGTTCTTC.

The chain joins TRBV10-3 to TRBJ2-2; TRBD2 might be the D (5 bases). V shed 5 bases and J shed 2 bases, with 9 bases lying between them. The length of the CDR3 is 14 residues. CDR1 is ENHRY and CDR2 is SYGVKD in the germline V gene. The CDR3 here is CAISTGLNTGELFF. CDR3 bases: TGTGCCATCAGTACCGGACTTAACACCGGGGAGCTGTTTTTT.

The rearrangement links TRBV7-9 to TRBJ2-1; possibly TRBD1 or TRBD2 for D (7 bases each). Deletions cut 8 bases from V and 0 bases from J, with 11 bases between. Germline V lookup: CDR1 SEHNR, CDR2 FQNEAQ (reference sequence). CDR3 size: 14 residues. The CDR3 nucleotides are TGTGCCAGCTCAGGGGGGGGCTCCTACAATGAGCAGTTCTTC. Its translation is CASSGGGSYNEQFF.

The gene calls are TRBV28 and TRBJ2-5; D is unresolved. The CDR3 extends over 12 amino acids. The germline V gene encodes CDR1 MDHEN and CDR2 SYDVKM. The V end was cut by 7 bases, the J end by 3 bases, with 9 bases between. CDR3 protein: CASTKTEETQYF. In nucleotides, the CDR3 is TGTGCCAGCACTAAGACTGAAGAGACCCAGTACTTC.